Listed below are T cell receptor beta chains from one sample, sequenced in a study of T-cell reconstitution after alpha-beta-depleted transplantation in children. TCRdb re-analysed the PCR reads in MiXCR, keeping a single row per CDR3 protein. The sample includes about 980,000 distinct CDR3 sequences, about 30% of them seen just once. This specimen was PBMCs, mostly from graft donor cells, taken 360 days after TCRalphabeta/CD19-depleted stem cell transplant. These receptors were collected from a boy less than two years old who had a stem cell transplant for SCID, so the T cells may come from the graft donor. Each CDR3 is given with its conserved first and last residue.

TRBV6-2/TRBV6-3	TRBJ2-7	CASSYRQYRYDEQYF
TRBV12-3/TRBV12-4	TRBJ2-5	CASSLGLPGLGGETQYF
TRBV7-9	TRBJ1-6	CASSTPTGGNSPLHF
TRBV10-3	TRBJ2-3	CAISDLGAGTDTQYF
TRBV7-9	TRBJ1-5	CASSAGKDQPQHF
TRBV12-3/TRBV12-4	TRBJ2-5	CASGPPAGIQETQYF
TRBV5-1	TRBJ2-5	CASRLRTEETQYF
TRBV27	TRBJ2-7	CASRELVSMAEQYF
TRBV15	TRBJ2-3	CATSSHALRTDTQYF
TRBV20-1	TRBJ2-1	CSANDEGTYNEQFF
TRBV5-1	TRBJ2-7	CASSLGGVLSYEQYF
TRBV5-1	TRBJ2-1	CASSLLAGGPGEQFF
TRBV7-9	TRBJ2-1	CASTWSGPDEQFF
TRBV6-6	TRBJ2-7	CASSRGEAYEQYF
TRBV29-1	TRBJ1-1	CSVGTGPQGVDSLNTEAFF
TRBV12-3/TRBV12-4	TRBJ2-7	CASSPGTGANYEQYF
TRBV15	TRBJ2-3	CATRLQGGTTDTQYF
TRBV4-2	TRBJ2-1	CASSQAGGLEQFF